One and the same sample provided the 5 T cell receptor beta chains below, sequenced in a study of response to subunit inactivated influenza vaccine. TCRdb fed the RT-PCR reads into MiXCR, producing one record per CDR3 protein. The sample lists around 500,000 distinct CDR3 sequences; 9.5% to 12% were seen once. The sequencing here drew on PBMCs from blood, taken 45 days after vaccination. The receptors come from a man aged 50 to 60 who received an inactivated influenza vaccine.

On this clonotype itself: Sequence at one end of the junction differs from germline and may be a read error. The chain carries TRBV4-3 and TRBJ2-1; D is undetermined. This CDR3 comprises 12 residues. Looked up from germline, CDR1 is LGHNA and CDR2 is YSLEER. In DNA, the CDR3 is TGCGCCAGCAGCCAAGAACCGGGCCCGAGGCTGTTC. This translates into CASSQEPGPRLF.

The chain recombines TRBV5-1 with TRBJ2-1; 8 bases match TRBD2. After removal of 0 bases from V and 7 bases from J, the junction contained 3 bases not matched to a gene. Per the germline V gene, CDR1 is SGHRS and CDR2 is YFSETQ. CDR3 length: 14 residues. The CDR3 DNA is TGCGCCAGCAGCTTGGTTAGCGGGACGAATGAGCAGTTCTTC. This sequence encodes CASSLVSGTNEQFF.

The rearrangement links TRBV4-2 to TRBJ1-2; tentative D call: TRBD1 (5 bases). Germline V gene data show CDR1 as LGHNA and CDR2 as YNFKEQ. This CDR3 has 13 amino acids. Trimming shortened V by 4 bases and J by 8 bases, and 14 bases separated the two germline ends. The CDR3 here is CASSPPAQGGYTF. The CDR3 coding sequence is TGTGCCAGCAGCCCTCCAGCCCAGGGCGGCTACACCTTC.

This chain links TRBV20-1 with TRBJ2-7; D perhaps matches TRBD2 (5 bases). Germline V gene lookup returns CDR1 DFQATT and CDR2 SNEGSKA (reference sequence). CDR3 size: 12 residues. V gave up 7 bases and J gave up 3 bases, with 13 bases separating them. The CDR3 DNA sequence: TGCAGTGGGGCGCGGGCGAACTACGAGCAGTACTTC. Its protein product is CSGARANYEQYF.

This chain links TRBV5-8 with TRBJ2-3; D not resolved. V lost 7 bases, J lost 1 base, and 10 bases lay in between. Germline-derived CDR1 and CDR2 are SGHTS and YDEGEE. This CDR3 region has 13 residues. In nucleotides, the CDR3 is TGTGCCAGCCGTTACATGGGCACAGATACGCAGTATTTT. This gives the protein CASRYMGTDTQYF.